This record concerns one T cell receptor (beta chain) sequence. This entry comes from a study of Tregs in tolerant kidney transplant recipients. Clones were sequenced by immunoSEQ multiplex PCR, and TCRdb holds only the in-frame ones, with some missing. Of over 50,000 clones in the sample, 80% to 90% were seen once. CDR1 is LNHDA and CDR2 is SQIVND in the germline V gene (reference sequence). The V gene lost 3 bases and the J gene lost 5 bases, with 7 bases spanning the gap. The CDR3 consists of 13 residues. This receptor was taken from a human donor in good health. Sequenced: CD4+ T cells from blood. V usage is TRBV19 and J usage is TRBJ2-2; D uncertain. CDR3 region: CASSISETGELFF. The DNA of the CDR3 is TGTGCCAGTAGTATCTCAGAAACCGGGGAGCTGTTTTTT.